One and the same sample provided the 5 T cell receptor beta chains below, sequenced in a study of T cell responses to AZD1222 COVID-19 vaccine. The protocol was immunoSEQ multiplex PCR, while the TCRdb copy is restricted to in-frame clones and leaves out a portion. The repertoire holds about 88,000 clones, with around nine tenths as singletons. The sample here was peripheral blood, taken 28 days after the second AZD1222 dose. The receptors come from an adult who received the AZD1222 COVID-19 vaccine.

The V gene is TRBV5-5, the J gene TRBJ1-1; D might be TRBD1 (6 bases). Trimming pared 4 bases from V and 0 bases from J, leaving 13 bases between. The V gene's germline CDR1 is SGHKS and CDR2 YYEKEE (reference sequence). The CDR3 is made up of 15 amino acids. The CDR3, as DNA: TGTGCCAGCAGCCCACGAGGGGGGATGAACACTGAAGCTTTCTTT. Translated, it gives CASSPRGGMNTEAFF. Drawing the rest from reference TRBV5-5 and TRBJ1-1, the complete variable domain is DAGVTQSPTHLIKTRGQQVTLRCSPISGHKSVSWYQQVLGQGPQFIFQYYEKEERGRGNFPDRFSARQFPNYSSELNVNALLLGDSALYLCASSPRGGMNTEAFFGQGTRLTVV.

The CDR3 DNA sequence: TGTGCCAGCAGTTTAGGAGGGACAGGGGCTGGCTACACCTTC. It encodes CASSLGGTGAGYTF. This chain links TRBV6-5 with TRBJ1-2, with 10 positions matching TRBD1. J was trimmed by 7 bases and V by 4 bases; bases with no gene match: 6. Germline-derived CDR1 and CDR2 are MNHEY and SVGAGI. The CDR3 sequence is 14 residues long.

The genes are TRBV12-3 or TRBV12-4 and TRBJ2-3, with unresolved D. The CDR3 length is 11 residues. Trimming stripped 2 bases from V and 6 bases from J, with 3 bases between. As DNA, the CDR3 is TGTGCCAGCAGTTTATCGGATACGCAGTATTTT. Translated: CASSLSDTQYF.

The gene calls are TRBV29-1 and TRBJ2-5; D is ambiguous. The length of the CDR3 is 12 residues. CDR1 and CDR2 from the germline V gene are SQVTM and ANQGSEA. V was cut by 0 bases and J by 4 bases, with 6 bases left in between. The CDR3 sequence: CSVEDSGETQYF. The CDR3 coding sequence is TGCAGCGTTGAAGATTCAGGAGAGACCCAGTACTTC.

The chain recombines TRBV19 with TRBJ1-1; perhaps TRBD1 as D (6 bases). Germline CDR1 reads LNHDA; CDR2 reads SQIVND (reference sequence). V lost 6 bases to trimming and J lost 0 bases, with 11 bases between them. The CDR3 is 14 amino acids. DNA for the CDR3: TGTGCCAGTAGAAGGGGGGGAATGAACACTGAAGCTTTCTTT. Translated: CASRRGGMNTEAFF. The full variable domain, rest sourced from reference TRBV19 and TRBJ1-1, is DGGITQSPKYLFRKEGQNVTLSCEQNLNHDAMYWYRQDPGQGLRLIYYSQIVNDFQKGDIAEGYSVSREKKESFPLTVTSAQKNPTAFYLCASRRGGMNTEAFFGQGTRLTVV.